Shown below are 10 T cell receptor beta chains from a single sample sequenced in a study of shared clonotypes between healthy human individuals. Profiled with immunoSEQ multiplex PCR; TCRdb holds only in-frame clones, not every one. The sample contains some 580,000 clones, roughly 98% of which appear only once. Naive CD8 cells, CD45RO-negative and positively selected for CCR7, excluded terminally differentiated effector memory CD45RA+ cells. Sequencing was performed on naive CD8+ T cells sorted from blood. The receptors were gathered from a man aged 25-45 years in good health.

The rearrangement uses TRBV9 and TRBJ1-2; a weak D match, TRBD1 (5 bases). Germline V gives CDR1 SGDLS, CDR2 YYNGEE. Trimming stripped 0 bases from V and 3 bases from J, with 9 bases between. The CDR3 contains 14 residues. The CDR3, as DNA: TGTGCCAGCAGCGTAGAGGGACCGGACTATGGCTACACCTTC. Protein product: CASSVEGPDYGYTF.

V gene TRBV7-8 combines with J gene TRBJ2-7; TRBD1 aligns across 10 bases. With 5 bases clipped from V and 5 bases from J, the junction kept 12 bases outside the gene matches. Per the germline V gene, CDR1 is SGHVS and CDR2 is FQNEAQ. This CDR3 comprises 16 residues. The CDR3 loop reads CASSRGRDRGKNEQYF. The CDR3 DNA reads as TGTGCCAGCAGCCGGGGTCGGGACAGGGGTAAGAACGAGCAGTACTTC. The complete variable domain, with remaining parts taken from reference TRBV7-8 and TRBJ2-7, reads GAGVSQSPRYKVAKRGQDVALRCDPISGHVSLFWYQQALGQGPEFLTYFQNEAQLDKSGLPSDRFFAERPEGSVSTLKIQRTQQEDSAVYLCASSRGRDRGKNEQYFGPGTRLTVT.

The chain has TRBV7-2 and TRBJ2-5; maybe TRBD2 (6 bases). V was trimmed by 1 base and J by 7 bases, leaving 10 bases between them. Germline CDR1 SGHTA, CDR2 FQGNSA. CDR3 length equals 13 residues. CDR3 DNA sequence: TGTGCCAGCAGCTTAGGGGCGGGATGGACCCAGTACTTC. It codes for CASSLGAGWTQYF.

The chain recombines TRBV27 with TRBJ1-5; 8 nucleotides match TRBD1. The V and J ends lost 5 bases and 9 bases, in that order; junction bases with no gene match: 9. The CDR3 is 14 amino acids. Per the germline V gene, CDR1 is MNHEY and CDR2 is SMNVEV (reference sequence). For the CDR3, the DNA is TGTGCCAGCAGTCCCTCGACAGGGGTGAGGCCCCAGCATTTT. Encoded protein: CASSPSTGVRPQHF.

This chain links TRBV7-6 with TRBJ1-5, with D perhaps matching TRBD1 (6 bases). The CDR3 covers 16 residues. Trimming pared 1 base from V and 3 bases from J, leaving 13 bases between. The V gene's germline CDR1 is SGHVS and CDR2 FNYEAQ. The CDR3 loop is CASSLGAGVNNQPQHF. Written as DNA, the CDR3 is TGTGCCAGCAGCTTAGGAGCAGGGGTGAACAATCAGCCCCAGCATTTT.

V and J are TRBV4-1 and TRBJ2-7, with D unresolved. The CDR3 contains 15 residues. The germline V and J ends were trimmed by 0 bases and 2 bases, with 11 bases remaining between them. From germline, CDR1 is MGHRA and CDR2 YSYEKL. CDR3 region: CASSQEAFTTYEQYF. CDR3 coding DNA: TGCGCCAGCAGCCAAGAGGCCTTCACGACCTACGAGCAGTACTTC.

On this clone itself: Within the sample, other DNA sequences also encode this same CDR3. V and J are TRBV9 and TRBJ2-5, with TRBD1 matching 7 bases. Germline V gene sequence: CDR1 SGDLS, CDR2 YYNGEE. Trimming took 4 bases from V and 5 from J; bases not matched to a gene: 8. This CDR3 region has 14 residues. CDR3 DNA: TGTGCCAGCAGCCCGTGGGACAGAACGGAGACCCAGTACTTC. Its translation is CASSPWDRTETQYF.

Details on this clone: Mismatch with germline at one junction end may stem from a read error. This chain links TRBV6-1 with TRBJ2-7; D uncertain. CDR3 length equals 12 residues. Germline CDR1 MNHNS, CDR2 SASEGT. The CDR3 region is CASNEGLREQYF. The CDR3 DNA reads as TGTGCCAGCAATGAAGGATTACGGGAGCAGTACTTC.

V gene TRBV9 combines with J gene TRBJ1-5; D ambiguous. The V and J ends lost 3 bases and 1 base respectively, with 8 bases between them. Germline-derived CDR1 and CDR2 are SGDLS and YYNGEE. The CDR3 length is 14 residues. CDR3 bases: TGTGCCAGCAGCGAACTGGGGAGCAATCAGCCCCAGCATTTT. Translated, it gives CASSELGSNQPQHF.

The chain joins TRBV29-1 to TRBJ2-5; D unresolved. Trimming pared 7 bases from V and 5 bases from J, leaving 8 bases between. The CDR3 is 10 residues long. Germline V gene data show CDR1 as SQVTM and CDR2 as ANQGSEA. CDR3 protein: CSGLGETQYF. CDR3 DNA sequence: TGCAGCGGGCTGGGGGAGACCCAGTACTTC.